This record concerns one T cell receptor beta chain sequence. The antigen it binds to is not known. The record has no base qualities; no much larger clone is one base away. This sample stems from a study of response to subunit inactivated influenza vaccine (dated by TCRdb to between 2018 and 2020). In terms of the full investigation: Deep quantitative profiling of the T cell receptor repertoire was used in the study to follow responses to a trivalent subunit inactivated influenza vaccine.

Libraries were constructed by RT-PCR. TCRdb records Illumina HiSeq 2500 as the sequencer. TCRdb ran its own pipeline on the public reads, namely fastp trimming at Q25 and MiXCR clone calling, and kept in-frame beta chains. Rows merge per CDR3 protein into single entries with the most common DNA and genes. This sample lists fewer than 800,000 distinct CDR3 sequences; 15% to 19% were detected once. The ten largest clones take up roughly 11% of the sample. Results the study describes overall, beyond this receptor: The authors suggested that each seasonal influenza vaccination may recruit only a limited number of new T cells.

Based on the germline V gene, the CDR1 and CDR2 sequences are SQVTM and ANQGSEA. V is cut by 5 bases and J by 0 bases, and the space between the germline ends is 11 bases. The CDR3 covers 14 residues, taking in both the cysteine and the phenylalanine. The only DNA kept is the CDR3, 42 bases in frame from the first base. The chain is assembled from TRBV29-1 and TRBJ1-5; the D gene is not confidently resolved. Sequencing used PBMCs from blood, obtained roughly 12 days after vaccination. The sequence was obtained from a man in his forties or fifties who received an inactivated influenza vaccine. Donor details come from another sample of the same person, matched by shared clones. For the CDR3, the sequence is CSVSLGYSNQPQHF. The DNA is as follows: TGCAGCGTTTCTCTTGGATATAGCAATCAGCCCCAGCATTTT.